This T cell receptor (beta chain) stems from a study of T cells expressing NK-cell markers. Study-level information: The TCR beta repertoires were obtained from sorted CD3+CD56+NKG2C+, CD3+CD56+NKG2C- and CD3+CD56-NKG2C+ T cells.

As to this clonotype: Its antigen is unidentified.

For each CDR3 protein, TCRdb gives one entry from its re-call of the 5' RACE reads, without DNA. This sample's table reports approximately 460,000 distinct CDR3 sequences. Study observations and caveats: The share of CD8+ T cells held by dominant NKG2C+ clonotypes was 1.0-7.0% in several donors.

The V gene's germline CDR1 is ENHRY and CDR2 SYGVKD. CDR3 length equals 17 residues. The sample consisted of blood T cells: a sorted CD56 or NKG2C T cell subset, CD4+ or CD8+ T cells, or bulk PBMC T cells (not recorded which). The sequence came from a woman between 18 and 70 years old in good health. V is TRBV10-3 and J is TRBJ2-2; TCRdb designates TRBD1, a call that cannot be tested without DNA. CDR3 sequence: CAISDPIRTGDAGELFF.